This TCR beta chain was captured in a study of T cell responses to AZD1222 COVID-19 vaccine. Whole-study results and caveats: Of the AZD1222 recipients, only 5 to 7 were seropositive at baseline. Reportedly, close to half of spike-specific TCRs are directed against unmutated variant regions. Clonal diversity was possibly underestimated; the donors were predominantly white British and more often female. The repertoires were collected only after the peak T cell response.

Method: immunoSEQ multiplex PCR; TCRdb's copy keeps in-frame clones and lacks some. The table lists roughly 170,000 clones, roughly 94% of them singletons. Regarding this clone: The antigen is not known.

V gave up 2 bases and J gave up 2 bases, with 13 bases separating them. The CDR3 length is 16 residues. Germline V CDR1 and CDR2: SEHNR, FQNEAQ (reference sequence). The sample was peripheral blood, taken 28 days after the second AZD1222 dose. J is TRBJ2-1 and V is TRBV7-9; no clear D gene. The sequence came from an adult who received the AZD1222 COVID-19 vaccine. The CDR3: CASSLNTGGTYNEQFF. The CDR3 bases are TGTGCCAGCAGCTTAAATACGGGCGGCACCTACAATGAGCAGTTCTTC.